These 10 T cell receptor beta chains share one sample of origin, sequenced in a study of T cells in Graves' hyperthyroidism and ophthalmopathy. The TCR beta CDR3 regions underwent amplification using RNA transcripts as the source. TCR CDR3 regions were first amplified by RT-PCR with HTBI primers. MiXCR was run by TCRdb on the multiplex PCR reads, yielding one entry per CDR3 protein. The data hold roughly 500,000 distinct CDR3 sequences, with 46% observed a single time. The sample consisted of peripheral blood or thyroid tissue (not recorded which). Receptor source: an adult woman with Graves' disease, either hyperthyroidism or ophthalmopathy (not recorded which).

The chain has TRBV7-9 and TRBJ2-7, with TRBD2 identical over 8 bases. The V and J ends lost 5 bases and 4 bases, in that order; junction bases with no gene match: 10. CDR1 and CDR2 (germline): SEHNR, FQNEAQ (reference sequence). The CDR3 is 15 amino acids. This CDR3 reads CASSNLIGRGYEQYF. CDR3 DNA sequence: TGTGCCAGCAGCAACCTTATCGGGAGGGGATACGAGCAGTACTTC.

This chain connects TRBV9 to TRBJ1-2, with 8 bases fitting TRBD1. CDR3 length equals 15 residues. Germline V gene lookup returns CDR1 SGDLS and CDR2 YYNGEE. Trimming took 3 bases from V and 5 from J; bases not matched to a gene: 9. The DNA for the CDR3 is TGTGCCAGCAGCGGCGGACAGGGTTTAGGGTATGGCTACACCTTC. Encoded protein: CASSGGQGLGYGYTF.

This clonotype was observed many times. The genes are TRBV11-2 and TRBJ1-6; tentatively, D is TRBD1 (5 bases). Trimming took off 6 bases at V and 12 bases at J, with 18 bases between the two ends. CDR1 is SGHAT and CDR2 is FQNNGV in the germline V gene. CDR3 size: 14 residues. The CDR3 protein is CASRDWQGPGPLHF. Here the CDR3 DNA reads TGTGCCAGCAGGGACTGGCAGGGTCCAGGACCCCTCCACTTT.

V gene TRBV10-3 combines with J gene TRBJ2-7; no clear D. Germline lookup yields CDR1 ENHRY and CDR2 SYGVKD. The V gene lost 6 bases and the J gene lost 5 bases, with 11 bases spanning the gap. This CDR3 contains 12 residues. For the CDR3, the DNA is TGTGCCATCAGCCGGCTCGGCGACGAGCAGTACTTC. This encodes CAISRLGDEQYF.

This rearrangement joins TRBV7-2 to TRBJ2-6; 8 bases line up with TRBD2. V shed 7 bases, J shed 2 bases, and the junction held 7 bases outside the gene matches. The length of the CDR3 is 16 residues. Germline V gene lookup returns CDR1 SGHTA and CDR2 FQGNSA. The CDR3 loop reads CASTKTGGTGANVLTF. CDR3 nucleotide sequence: TGTGCCAGCACCAAAACGGGGGGGACTGGGGCCAACGTCCTGACTTTC. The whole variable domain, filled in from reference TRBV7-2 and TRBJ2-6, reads GAGVSQSPSNKVTEKGKDVELRCDPISGHTALYWYRQSLGQGLEFLIYFQGNSAPDKSGLPSDRFSAERTGGSVSTLTIQRTQQEDSAVYLCASTKTGGTGANVLTFGAGSRLTVL.

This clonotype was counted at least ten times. The CDR3 loop reads CASSLMVAEQYF. The CDR3 DNA reads TGTGCCAGCAGTTTAATGGTAGCCGAGCAGTACTTC. The chain employs TRBV12-3 or TRBV12-4 and TRBJ2-7, with D hard to call. V shed 2 bases and J shed 6 bases, with 8 bases lying between them. This CDR3 is 12 amino acids long.

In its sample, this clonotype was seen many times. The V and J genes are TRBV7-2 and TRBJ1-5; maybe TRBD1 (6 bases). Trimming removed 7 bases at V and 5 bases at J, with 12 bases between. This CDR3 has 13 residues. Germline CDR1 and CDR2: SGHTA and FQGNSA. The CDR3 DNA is TGTGCCAGCACGTGGACAGTTGATCAGCCCCAGCATTTT. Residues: CASTWTVDQPQHF. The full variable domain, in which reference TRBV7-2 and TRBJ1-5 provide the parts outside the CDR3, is GAGVSQSPSNKVTEKGKDVELRCDPISGHTALYWYRQSLGQGLEFLIYFQGNSAPDKSGLPSDRFSAERTGGSVSTLTIQRTQQEDSAVYLCASTWTVDQPQHFGDGTRLSIL.

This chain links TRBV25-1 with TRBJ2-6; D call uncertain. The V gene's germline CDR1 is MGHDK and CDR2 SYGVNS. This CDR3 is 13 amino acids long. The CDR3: CAKGSSGANVLTF. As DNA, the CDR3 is TGTGCTAAAGGCAGCTCTGGGGCCAACGTCCTGACTTTC.

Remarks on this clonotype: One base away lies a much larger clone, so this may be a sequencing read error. The CDR3 DNA follows: TGCAGCGTCGGGGGACGGCAAGAGGCCCAGTACTTC. It translates to CSVGGRQEAQYF. This chain joins TRBV29-1 and TRBJ2-5; TRBD2 might be the D (6 bases). The germline gives CDR1 SQVTM, CDR2 ANQGSEA. The CDR3 consists of 12 residues. The whole variable domain, remainder taken from reference TRBV29-1 and TRBJ2-5, is SAVISQKPSRDICQRGTSLTIQCQVDSQVTMMFWYRQQPGQSLTLIATANQGSEATYESGFVIDKFPISRPNLTFSTLTVSNMSPEDSSIYLCSVGGRQEAQYFGPGTRLLVL.

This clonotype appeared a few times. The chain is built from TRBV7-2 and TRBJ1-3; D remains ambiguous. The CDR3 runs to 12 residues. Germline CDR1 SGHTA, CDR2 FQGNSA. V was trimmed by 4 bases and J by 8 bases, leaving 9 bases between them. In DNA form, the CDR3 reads TGTGCCAGCAGCTCGGGGATGGACACCATATATTTT. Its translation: CASSSGMDTIYF.